The next 16 T cell receptor beta chains were all read from a single sample in a study of T cells expressing NK-cell markers. TCRdb reprocessed the 5' RACE reads; each CDR3 protein has one entry and no DNA is given. The ten most abundant clones cover around 50% of a sample with fewer than 25,000 distinct CDR3 sequences. The sample consisted of blood T cells: a sorted CD56 or NKG2C T cell subset, CD4+ or CD8+ T cells, or bulk PBMC T cells (not recorded which). These TCRs come from a man aged 18-75 years in good health.

This chain joins TRBV6-2 or TRBV6-3 and TRBJ2-1; no DNA is available, so the TRBD1 call from TCRdb remains unchecked. CDR1 MNHEY and CDR2 SVGEGT come from the germline V gene. The CDR3 length is 12 residues. The CDR3 loop reads CASSYSPVEQFF.

This chain uses TRBV20-1 with TRBJ2-7; TCRdb selects TRBD2, and the lack of DNA leaves this call unchecked. CDR3 length equals 14 residues. Per germline, CDR1 DFQATT and CDR2 SNEGSKA (reference sequence). This chain's CDR3 is CSASGGRAYYEQYF.

V and J are TRBV19 and TRBJ1-2. The germline V gene has CDR1 LNHDA and CDR2 SQIVND (reference sequence). The CDR3 is 12 residues long. The chain's CDR3 is CASSIQNYGYTF.

The chain uses TRBV16 and TRBJ1-5; TCRdb names TRBD1, which stays unverified in the absence of DNA. Looked up from germline, CDR1 is KGHSY and CDR2 is FQNENV. The CDR3 has 14 residues. The CDR3 is CASSRGTGVQPQHF.

The chain is built from TRBV4-3 and TRBJ1-2. The germline V gene has CDR1 LGHNA and CDR2 YSLEER. CDR3 length: 17 residues. CDR3 loop: CASSQDVSFGPNYGYTF.

The J gene is TRBJ2-5, the V gene TRBV14; the TCRdb D gene call, TRBD2, has no DNA to confirm it. In germline, CDR1 is SGHDN, CDR2 FVKESK. The CDR3 contains 16 residues. CDR3 sequence reads: CASSQRPGTTYETQYF.

V usage is TRBV2 and J usage is TRBJ1-6; the TRBD1 assignment by TCRdb is unverifiable without DNA. The CDR3 length is 15 residues. In germline, CDR1 is SNHLY, CDR2 FYNNEI. The CDR3 region is CASRGGVSYNSPLHF.

The J gene is TRBJ2-5, the V gene TRBV6-1; absent DNA, TCRdb's TRBD1 call cannot be checked. Germline V lookup: CDR1 MNHNS, CDR2 SASEGT. The CDR3 has 16 amino acids. The CDR3 reads CASRDSHRDTKETQYF.

The V gene is TRBV27, the J gene TRBJ1-1; TCRdb calls TRBD1, which cannot be checked without DNA. Germline V gives CDR1 MNHEY, CDR2 SMNVEV (reference sequence). The CDR3 is made up of 14 amino acids. The CDR3 protein is CASSLMTGGTEAFF.

The chain is built from TRBV15 and TRBJ1-3. The CDR3 runs to 16 residues. CDR1 and CDR2 from the germline V gene are LNHNV and YYDKDF (reference sequence). CDR3 region: CATSRDLRASGNTIYF.

The CDR3 reads CASSPQGTTTEAFF. The rearrangement joins TRBV7-8 to TRBJ1-1; the D call of TRBD1 rests on TCRdb alone, since no DNA is present to check it. Per germline, CDR1 SGHVS and CDR2 FQNEAQ. CDR3 length: 14 amino acids.

This chain connects TRBV28 to TRBJ2-2; no DNA is available, so the TRBD2 call from TCRdb remains unchecked. This CDR3 is 15 amino acids long. Germline loops: CDR1 MDHEN, CDR2 SYDVKM. CDR3 in amino acids: CASSPTRPGAGELFF.

This chain joins TRBV7-6 and TRBJ2-1. There are 14 residues in the CDR3. Looked up from germline, CDR1 is SGHVS and CDR2 is FNYEAQ. CDR3: CASSLTTAYNEQFF.

V usage is TRBV20-1 and J usage is TRBJ2-3; TCRdb calls TRBD2, which cannot be checked without DNA. CDR3 size: 16 residues. The germline CDR1 and CDR2 sequences are DFQATT and SNEGSKA (reference sequence). Here the CDR3 reads CSAVNRAGGYTDTQYF.

The chain is built from TRBV12-3 or TRBV12-4 and TRBJ2-3; TCRdb reports TRBD2, a call that lacks DNA to check it against. The CDR3 contains 16 residues. Here the CDR3 reads CASSLGLAGGPDTQYF.

The chain recombines TRBV4-3 with TRBJ1-1; TCRdb's assignment of TRBD1 cannot be checked, as there is no DNA. Germline values: CDR1 LGHNA, CDR2 YSLEER. The CDR3 is made up of 15 amino acids. The CDR3 loop reads CASSQDMRGSAEAFF.